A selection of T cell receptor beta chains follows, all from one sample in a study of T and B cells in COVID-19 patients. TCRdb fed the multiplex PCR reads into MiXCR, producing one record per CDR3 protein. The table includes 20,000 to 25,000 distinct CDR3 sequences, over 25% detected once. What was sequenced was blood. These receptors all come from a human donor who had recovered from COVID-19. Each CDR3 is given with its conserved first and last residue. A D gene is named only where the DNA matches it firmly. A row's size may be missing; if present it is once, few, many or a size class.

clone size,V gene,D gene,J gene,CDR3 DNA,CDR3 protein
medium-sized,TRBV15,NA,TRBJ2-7,TGTGCCACCAGCAGAGAGGCGAGTAAGCAGTACTTC,CATSREASKQYF
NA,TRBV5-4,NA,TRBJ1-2,TGTGCCAGCAGCCTCATTGGACAGAGCTATGGCTACACCTTC,CASSLIGQSYGYTF
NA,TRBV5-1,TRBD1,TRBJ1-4,TGCGCCAGCACAACCGGGACAGGGACTGAAAAACTGTTTTTT,CASTTGTGTEKLFF
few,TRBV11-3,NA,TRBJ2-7,TGTGCCAGCAGCTTAGTCTTGACAGCGGTTGGCTACGAGCAGTACTTC,CASSLVLTAVGYEQYF
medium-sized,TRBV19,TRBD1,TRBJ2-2,TGTGCCAGTAGAACTAGGACAGGGCTGACCGGGGAGCTGTTTTTT,CASRTRTGLTGELFF
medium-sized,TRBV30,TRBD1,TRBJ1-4,TGTGCCGCAAACAGGGGAGGCAATGAAAAACTGTTTTTT,CAANRGGNEKLFF
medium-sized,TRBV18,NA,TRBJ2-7,TGTGCCAGCTCACTTTCGAGGCAGGCGGCCTACGAGCAGTACTTC,CASSLSRQAAYEQYF
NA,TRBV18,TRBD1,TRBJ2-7,TGTGCCAGCAGCCGGGCGGACAGGGTCACCGACGAGCAGTACTTC,CASSRADRVTDEQYF
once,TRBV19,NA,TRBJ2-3,TGTGCCAGTAGTCGACGCGGGACAGCCACGACAGATACGCAGTATTTT,CASSRRGTATTDTQYF
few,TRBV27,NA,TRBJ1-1,TGTGCCAGCAGTTCCCGTTTAGGGATTGAGACTGAAGCTTTCTTT,CASSSRLGIETEAFF
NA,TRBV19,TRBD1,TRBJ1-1,TGTGCCAGTAGCCTCCAGGGGGCTGGAGGGAACACTGAAGCTTTCTTT,CASSLQGAGGNTEAFF
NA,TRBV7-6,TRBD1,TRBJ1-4,TGTGCCAGCAGCTTAGACAGGGGCCAGAATGAAAAACTGTTTTTT,CASSLDRGQNEKLFF
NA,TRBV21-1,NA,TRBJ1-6,TGTGCCAGCAGCTCTCACGGGACGGTGAAATCACCCCTCCACTTT,CASSSHGTVKSPLHF
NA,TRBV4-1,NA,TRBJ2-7,TGCGCCAGCAGCATACCGGGCCTGCTTTCGGAGCAGTACTTC,CASSIPGLLSEQYF
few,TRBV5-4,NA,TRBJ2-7,TGTGCCAGCAGCTTGGGACAGACTGAAGAGCAGTACTTC,CASSLGQTEEQYF
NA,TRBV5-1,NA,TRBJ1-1,TGCGCCAGCAGCTCGGGCACTTACGTGGGTGAAGCTTTCTTT,CASSSGTYVGEAFF
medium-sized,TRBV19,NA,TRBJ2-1,TGTGCCAGTAGTCCGCCGGGACACCAGAGCTCCTACAATGAGCAGTTCTTC,CASSPPGHQSSYNEQFF
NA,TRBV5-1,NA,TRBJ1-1,TGCGCCAGCATCCCCGGGGGGGGGGCGTACACTGAAGCTTTCTTT,CASIPGGGAYTEAFF
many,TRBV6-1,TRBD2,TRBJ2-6,TGTGCCAGCAGTGAATACGGCGTAGCGGGGGGGCCCGGGGCCAACGTCCTGACTTTC,CASSEYGVAGGPGANVLTF
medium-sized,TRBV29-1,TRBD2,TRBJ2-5,TGCAGCGTGGGTAGCGGGGGGGCATTAGAGACCCAGTACTTC,CSVGSGGALETQYF
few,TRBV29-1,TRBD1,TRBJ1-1,TGCAGCGTTGTGGCCAGGGGGATAAACACTGAAGCTTTCTTT,CSVVARGINTEAFF
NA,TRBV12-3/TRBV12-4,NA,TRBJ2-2,TGTGCCAGCAGCCTGGGACAGAACACCGGGGAGCTGTTTTTT,CASSLGQNTGELFF
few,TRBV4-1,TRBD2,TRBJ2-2,TGCGCCAGCAGCCAAGAGCCTCCTGAACTAGCGGGGTGGGCCGGGGAGCTGTTTTTT,CASSQEPPELAGWAGELFF
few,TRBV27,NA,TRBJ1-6,TGTGCCAGCAGTCGACCGACGTCGTCGAGGAATTCACCCCTCCACTTT,CASSRPTSSRNSPLHF
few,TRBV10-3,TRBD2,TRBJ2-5,TGTGCCATCAGTGTAGGTAGCGGGGGGGCGTCGGAGACCCAGTACTTC,CAISVGSGGASETQYF
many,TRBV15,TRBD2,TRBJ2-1,TGTGCCACCAGCAGAGACCCTATACCGGGGGGGGGGAATGAGCAGTTCTTC,CATSRDPIPGGGNEQFF
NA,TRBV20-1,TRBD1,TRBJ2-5,TGCAGTGCTAGAGATAACCGGGACAGCCAAGAGACCCAGTACTTC,CSARDNRDSQETQYF
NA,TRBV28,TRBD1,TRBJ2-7,TGTGCCAGCAGTAAAGGACAGGGATACTACGAGCAGTACTTC,CASSKGQGYYEQYF
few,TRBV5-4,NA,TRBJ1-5,TGTGCCAGCAGCTTGGCCGGTGATGGCAATCAGCCCCAGCATTTT,CASSLAGDGNQPQHF
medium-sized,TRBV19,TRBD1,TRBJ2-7,TGTGCCAGTAGGATCGGGACAGGGAGCTCCTACGAGCAGTACTTC,CASRIGTGSSYEQYF
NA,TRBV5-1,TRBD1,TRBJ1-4,TGCGCCAGCAGCGCCCCAGGGGGCGAGGAAAAACTGTTTTTT,CASSAPGGEEKLFF
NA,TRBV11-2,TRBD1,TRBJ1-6,TGTGCCAGCAGCCCCCGACAGGGCGGTTCACCCCTCCACTTT,CASSPRQGGSPLHF
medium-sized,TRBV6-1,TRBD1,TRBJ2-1,TGTGCCAGCAGTGAAACGGGACAGGGTAGTGAGCAGTTCTTC,CASSETGQGSEQFF
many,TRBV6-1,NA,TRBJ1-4,TGTGCCAGCAGCAGAAGTGCAACTAATGAAAAACTGTTTTTT,CASSRSATNEKLFF
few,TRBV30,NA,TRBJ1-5,TGTGCCTGGAGCATTACTAGCAATCAGCCCCAGCATTTT,CAWSITSNQPQHF
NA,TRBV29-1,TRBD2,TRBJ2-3,TGCAGCGTTGCAGGTAGCGGGGATTTCCCCTATACGCAGTATTTT,CSVAGSGDFPYTQYF
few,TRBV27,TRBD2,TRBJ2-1,TGTGCCAGCAGAACTCTAGCGGGGGGGGACTACAATGAGCAGTTCTTC,CASRTLAGGDYNEQFF
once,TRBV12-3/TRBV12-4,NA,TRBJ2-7,TGTGCCAGCAGTGAGGGGGCACTAGCGTCGCAGTACTTC,CASSEGALASQYF
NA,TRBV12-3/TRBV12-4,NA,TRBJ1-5,TGTGCCAGCAGTCCAGGGGTCTGGGTTAGCAATCAGCCCCAGCATTTT,CASSPGVWVSNQPQHF
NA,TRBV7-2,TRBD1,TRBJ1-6,TGTGCCAGCAGCTTAGGAGGAGGGGGCATCAATTCACCCCTCCACTTT,CASSLGGGGINSPLHF
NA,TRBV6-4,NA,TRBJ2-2,TGTGCCAGCAGTGACTCTCGAAACACCGGGGAGCTGTTTTTT,CASSDSRNTGELFF
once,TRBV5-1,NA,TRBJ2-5,TGCGCCAGCAGCCTGAACAGAGGGGAGACCCAGTACTTC,CASSLNRGETQYF
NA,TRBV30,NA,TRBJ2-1,TGTGCCTGGAGTGTTGGTGTCCTCTCCTACAATGAGCAGTTCTTC,CAWSVGVLSYNEQFF
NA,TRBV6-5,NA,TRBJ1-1,TGTGCCAGCAGTTACTCTTTGAACACTGAAGCTTTCTTT,CASSYSLNTEAFF
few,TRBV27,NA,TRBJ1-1,TGTGCCAGCAGGGGCCGGGGGGACGTCCCGTCCCGAAACACTGAAGCTTTCTTT,CASRGRGDVPSRNTEAFF
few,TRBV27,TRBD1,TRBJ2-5,TGTGCCAGCAGCACAGGGGGCAATATTATGGAGACCCAGTACTTC,CASSTGGNIMETQYF
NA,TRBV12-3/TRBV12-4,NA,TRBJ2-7,TGTGCCAGCAGCTCTCAAAAGGGATACGAGCAGTACTTC,CASSSQKGYEQYF
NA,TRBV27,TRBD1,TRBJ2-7,TGTGCCAGCAGTTTGCTAGGCGGGACAGGGCACGAGCAGTACTTC,CASSLLGGTGHEQYF
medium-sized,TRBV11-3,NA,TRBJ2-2,TGTGCCAGCAGCCCCAGACAAGGAGGCGGGGAGCTGTTTTTT,CASSPRQGGGELFF
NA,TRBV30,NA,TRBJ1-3,TGTGCCTGGAGTGTTAGAAACACCATATATTTT,CAWSVRNTIYF
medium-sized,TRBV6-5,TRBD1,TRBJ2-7,TGTGCCAGCAGACGGGACAGGGCATCCTACGAGCAGTACTTC,CASRRDRASYEQYF
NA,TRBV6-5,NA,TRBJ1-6,TGTGCCAGCAGTTACTTGGACAGTCTGCCGCCTCCACCCCTCCACTTT,CASSYLDSLPPPPLHF
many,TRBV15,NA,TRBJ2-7,TGTGCCACCAGCAGAGATCTTCCGGGCACCTACGAGCAGTACTTC,CATSRDLPGTYEQYF
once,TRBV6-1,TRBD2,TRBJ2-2,TGTGCCACCACCACCACCCTGGTACTAGCGGGTATAACCGGGGAGCTGTTTTTT,CATTTTLVLAGITGELFF
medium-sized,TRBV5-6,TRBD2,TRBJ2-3,TGTGCCAGCAGCCAGCTAGCGGAGATCACAGATACGCAGTATTTT,CASSQLAEITDTQYF
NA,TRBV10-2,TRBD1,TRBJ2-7,TGCGCCAGCGGAGTCCGACAGGGTGCGACCTACGAGCAGTACTTC,CASGVRQGATYEQYF
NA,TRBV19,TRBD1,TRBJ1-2,TGTGCCAGTAGTAAGGCCGGGACAGGGTGGCGAGCTAACTATGGCTACACCTTC,CASSKAGTGWRANYGYTF